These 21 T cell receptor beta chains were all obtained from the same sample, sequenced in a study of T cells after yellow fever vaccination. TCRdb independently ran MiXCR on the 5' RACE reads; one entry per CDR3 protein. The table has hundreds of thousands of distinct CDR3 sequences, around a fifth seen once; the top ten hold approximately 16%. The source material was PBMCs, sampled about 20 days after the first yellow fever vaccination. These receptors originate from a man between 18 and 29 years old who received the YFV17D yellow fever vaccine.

In DNA, the CDR3 is TGTGCCTGGATGGGTCCTGGACGCGAGAATGCTTTCTTT. Amino acids: CAWMGPGRENAFF. The V gene is TRBV30, the J gene TRBJ1-1, with D unresolved. V dropped 4 bases and J dropped 11 bases, with 20 bases sitting between them. This CDR3 region has 13 residues. Germline CDR1 reads GTSNPN; CDR2 reads SVGIG (reference sequence).

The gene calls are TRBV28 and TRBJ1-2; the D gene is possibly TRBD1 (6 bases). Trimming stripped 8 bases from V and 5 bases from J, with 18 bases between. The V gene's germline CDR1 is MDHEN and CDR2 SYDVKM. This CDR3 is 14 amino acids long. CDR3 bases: TGTGCCAGCCTATTGGCAGGGGAAGGGTATGGCTACACCTTC. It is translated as CASLLAGEGYGYTF.

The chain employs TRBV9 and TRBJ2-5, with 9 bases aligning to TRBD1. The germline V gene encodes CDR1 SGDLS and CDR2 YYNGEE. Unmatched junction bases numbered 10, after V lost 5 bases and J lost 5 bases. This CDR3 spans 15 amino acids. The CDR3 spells CASSIQGAQGETQYF. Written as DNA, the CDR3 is TGTGCCAGCAGTATACAGGGGGCGCAGGGGGAGACCCAGTACTTC.

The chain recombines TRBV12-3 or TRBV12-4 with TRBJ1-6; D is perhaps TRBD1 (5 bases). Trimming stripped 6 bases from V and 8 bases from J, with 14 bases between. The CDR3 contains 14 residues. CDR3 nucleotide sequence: TGTGCCAGCAGCCCCGGACAAAAGGATTCACCCCTCCACTTT. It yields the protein CASSPGQKDSPLHF.

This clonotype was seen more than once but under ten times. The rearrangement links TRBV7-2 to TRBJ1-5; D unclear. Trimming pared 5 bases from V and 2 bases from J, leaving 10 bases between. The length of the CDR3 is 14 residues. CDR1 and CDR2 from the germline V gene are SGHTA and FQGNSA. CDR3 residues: CASSIRPGNQPQHF. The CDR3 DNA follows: TGTGCCAGCAGCATAAGACCAGGCAATCAGCCCCAGCATTTT.

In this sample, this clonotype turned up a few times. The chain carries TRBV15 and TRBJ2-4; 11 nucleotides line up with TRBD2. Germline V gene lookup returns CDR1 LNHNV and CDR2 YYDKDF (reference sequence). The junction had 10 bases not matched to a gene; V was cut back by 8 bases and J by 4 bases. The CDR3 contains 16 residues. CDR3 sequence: CATRLLPSGGKNIQYF. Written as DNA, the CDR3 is TGTGCCACCCGACTTCTCCCTAGCGGGGGGAAAAACATTCAGTACTTC.

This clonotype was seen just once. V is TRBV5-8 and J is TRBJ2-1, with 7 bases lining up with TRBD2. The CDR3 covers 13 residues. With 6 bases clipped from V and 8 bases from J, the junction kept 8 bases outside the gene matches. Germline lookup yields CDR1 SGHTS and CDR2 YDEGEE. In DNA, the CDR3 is TGTGCCAGCACCCTGGCGGGGGATGATGAGCAGTTCTTC. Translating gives CASTLAGDDEQFF.

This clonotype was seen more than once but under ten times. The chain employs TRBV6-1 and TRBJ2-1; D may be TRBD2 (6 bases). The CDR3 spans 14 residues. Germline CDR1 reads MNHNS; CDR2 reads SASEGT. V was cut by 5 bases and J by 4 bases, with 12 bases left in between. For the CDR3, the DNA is TGTGCCAGCAGTACAACTAGCCCATACAATGAGCAGTTCTTC. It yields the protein CASSTTSPYNEQFF.

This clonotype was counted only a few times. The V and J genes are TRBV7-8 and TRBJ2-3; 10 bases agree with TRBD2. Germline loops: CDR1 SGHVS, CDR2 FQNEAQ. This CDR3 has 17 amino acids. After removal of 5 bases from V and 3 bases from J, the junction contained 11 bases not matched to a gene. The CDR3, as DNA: TGTGCCAGCAGCCTCCAGCGGGGGGGTGTGGTGACAGATACGCAGTATTTT. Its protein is CASSLQRGGVVTDTQYF. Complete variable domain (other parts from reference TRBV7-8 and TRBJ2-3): GAGVSQSPRYKVAKRGQDVALRCDPISGHVSLFWYQQALGQGPEFLTYFQNEAQLDKSGLPSDRFFAERPEGSVSTLKIQRTQQEDSAVYLCASSLQRGGVVTDTQYFGPGTRLTVL.

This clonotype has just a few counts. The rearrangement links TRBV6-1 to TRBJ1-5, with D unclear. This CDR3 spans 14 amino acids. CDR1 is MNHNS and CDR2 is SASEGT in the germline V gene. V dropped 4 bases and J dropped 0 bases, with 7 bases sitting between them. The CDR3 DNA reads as TGTGCCAGCAGTGCTTCGGGTAGCAATCAGCCCCAGCATTTT. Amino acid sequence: CASSASGSNQPQHF.

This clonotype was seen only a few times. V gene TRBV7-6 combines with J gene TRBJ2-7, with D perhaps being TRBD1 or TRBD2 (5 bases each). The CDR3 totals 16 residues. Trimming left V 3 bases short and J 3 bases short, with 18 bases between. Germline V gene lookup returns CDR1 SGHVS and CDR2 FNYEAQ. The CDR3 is CASSLGDGLTFYEQYV. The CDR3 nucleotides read TGTGCCAGCAGCTTGGGGGACGGACTCACTTTCTACGAGCAGTACGTC.

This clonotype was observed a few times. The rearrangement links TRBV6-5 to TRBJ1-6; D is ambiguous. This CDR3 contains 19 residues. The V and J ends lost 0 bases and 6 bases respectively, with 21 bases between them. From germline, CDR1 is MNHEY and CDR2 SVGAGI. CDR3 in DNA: TGTGCCAGCAGTTACTCGATTTTCTCAGGTTCTGATTCTAATTCACCCCTCCACTTT. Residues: CASSYSIFSGSDSNSPLHF.

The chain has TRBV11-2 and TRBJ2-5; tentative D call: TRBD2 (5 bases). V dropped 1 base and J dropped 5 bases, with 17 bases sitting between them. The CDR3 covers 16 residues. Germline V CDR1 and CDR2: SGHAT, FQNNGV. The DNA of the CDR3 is TGTGCCAGCAGCTTAGTCCGGGGTGGGATCGGGGAGACCCAGTACTTC. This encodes CASSLVRGGIGETQYF.

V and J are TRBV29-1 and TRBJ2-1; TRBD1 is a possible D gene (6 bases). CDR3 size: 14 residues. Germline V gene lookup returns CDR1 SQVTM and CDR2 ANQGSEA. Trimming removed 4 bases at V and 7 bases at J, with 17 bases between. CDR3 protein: CSVAPLAGANEQFF. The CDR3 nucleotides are TGCAGCGTTGCTCCCCTCGCAGGGGCGAATGAGCAGTTCTTC.

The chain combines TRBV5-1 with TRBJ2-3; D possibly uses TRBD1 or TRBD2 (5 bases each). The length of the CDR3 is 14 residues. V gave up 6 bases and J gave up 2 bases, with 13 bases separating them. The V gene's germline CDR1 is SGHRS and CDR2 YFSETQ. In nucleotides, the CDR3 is TGCGCCAGCACCGAGGGGCTTGACACAGATACGCAGTATTTT. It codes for CASTEGLDTDTQYF.

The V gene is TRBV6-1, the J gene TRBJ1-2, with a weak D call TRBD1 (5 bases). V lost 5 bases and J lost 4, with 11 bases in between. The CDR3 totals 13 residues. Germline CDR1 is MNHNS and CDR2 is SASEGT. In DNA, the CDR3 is TGTGCCAGCAGTCTAGGACATGCCTATGGCTACACCTTC. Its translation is CASSLGHAYGYTF.

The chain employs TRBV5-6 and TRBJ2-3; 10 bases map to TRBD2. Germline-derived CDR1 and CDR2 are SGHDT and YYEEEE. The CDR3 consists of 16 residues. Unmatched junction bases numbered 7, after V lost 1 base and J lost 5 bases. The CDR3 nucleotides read TGTGCCAGCAGCTTGCGTAGCGGGGGGTACGGAGATACGCAGTATTTT. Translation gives CASSLRSGGYGDTQYF.

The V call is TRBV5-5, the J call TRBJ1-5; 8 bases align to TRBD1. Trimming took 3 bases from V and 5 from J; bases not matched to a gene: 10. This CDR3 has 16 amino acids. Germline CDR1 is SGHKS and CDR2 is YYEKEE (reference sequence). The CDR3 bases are TGTGCCAGCAGCTGGGGACAGGCGTGGGAGGATCAGCCCCAGCATTTT. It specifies CASSWGQAWEDQPQHF.

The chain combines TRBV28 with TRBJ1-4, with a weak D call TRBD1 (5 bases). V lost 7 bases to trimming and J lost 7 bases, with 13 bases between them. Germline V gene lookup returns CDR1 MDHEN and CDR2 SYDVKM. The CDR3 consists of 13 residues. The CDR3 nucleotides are TGTGCCAGCACTGAAGTAAGGGGTGAAAAACTGTTTTTT. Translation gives CASTEVRGEKLFF.

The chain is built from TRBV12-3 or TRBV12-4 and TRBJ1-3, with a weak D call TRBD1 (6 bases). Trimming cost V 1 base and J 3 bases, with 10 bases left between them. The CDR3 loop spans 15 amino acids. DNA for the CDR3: TGTGCCAGCAGTTTAGGGGGGGCCCTTGGAAACACCATATATTTT. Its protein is CASSLGGALGNTIYF.

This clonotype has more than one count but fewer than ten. The CDR3 sequence: CSARTGDASNQPQHF. In DNA, the CDR3 is TGCAGCGCCCGGACAGGGGACGCTTCCAATCAGCCCCAGCATTTT. This sequence joins TRBV29-1 and TRBJ1-5; TRBD1 matches at 9 bases. Germline V gene sequence: CDR1 SQVTM, CDR2 ANQGSEA. The CDR3 sequence is 15 residues long. Trimming removed 7 bases from V and 3 bases from J; junction bases left unmatched: 10.